Described below is a single TCR beta chain sequence and its context. This sample stems from a study of blood T cell repertoires in COVID-19. Libraries were prepared by immunoSEQ multiplex PCR; TCRdb keeps only in-frame clonotypes and omits some of them. The table lists under 95,000 clones, around 79% of them singletons. The sample comprised peripheral blood. This TCR was sampled from a man aged 50-59 years with active or convalescent COVID-19.

This CDR3 is CASTRLAGVGELFF. CDR3 nucleotides: TGTGCCAGCACCCGACTAGCGGGGGTCGGGGAGCTGTTTTTT. The gene calls are TRBV11-2 and TRBJ2-2, with 12 bases matching TRBD2. V lost 7 bases, J lost 7 bases, and 4 bases stayed unmatched. The CDR3 totals 14 residues. Germline CDR1 SGHAT, CDR2 FQNNGV.